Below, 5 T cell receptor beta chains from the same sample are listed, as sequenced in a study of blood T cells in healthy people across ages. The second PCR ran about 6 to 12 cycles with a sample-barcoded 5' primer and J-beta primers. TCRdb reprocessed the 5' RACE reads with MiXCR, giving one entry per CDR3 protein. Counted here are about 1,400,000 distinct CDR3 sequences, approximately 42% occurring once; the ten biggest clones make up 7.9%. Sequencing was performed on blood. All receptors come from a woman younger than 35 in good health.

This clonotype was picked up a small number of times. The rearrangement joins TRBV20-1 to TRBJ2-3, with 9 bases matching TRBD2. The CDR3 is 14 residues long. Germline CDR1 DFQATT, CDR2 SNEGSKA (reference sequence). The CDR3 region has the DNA TGCAGCCCCACACTAGCGGGCTCGACAGATACGCAGTATTTT. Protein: CSPTLAGSTDTQYF.

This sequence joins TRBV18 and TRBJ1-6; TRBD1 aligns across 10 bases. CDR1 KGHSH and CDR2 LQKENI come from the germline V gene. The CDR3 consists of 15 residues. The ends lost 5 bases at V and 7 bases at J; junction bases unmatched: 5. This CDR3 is CASSGTGEKNSPLHF. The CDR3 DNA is TGTGCCAGCTCAGGGACAGGGGAGAAAAATTCACCCCTCCACTTT.

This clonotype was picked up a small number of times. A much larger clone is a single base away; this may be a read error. The CDR3, as DNA: TGTGCCAGCAACTTCAAACAGGGAGGAAGGTCCTACAATGAGCAGTTCTTC. It codes for CASNFKQGGRSYNEQFF. The V and J genes are TRBV28 and TRBJ2-1; D may correspond to TRBD1 or TRBD2 (6 bases each). The V gene lost 7 bases and the J gene lost 1 base, with 20 bases spanning the gap. Germline values: CDR1 MDHEN, CDR2 SYDVKM. The CDR3 length is 17 residues.

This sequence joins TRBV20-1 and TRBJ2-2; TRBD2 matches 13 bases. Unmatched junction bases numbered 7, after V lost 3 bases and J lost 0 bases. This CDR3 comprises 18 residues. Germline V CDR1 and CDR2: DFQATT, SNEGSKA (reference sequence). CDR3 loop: CSASHLTSGRANTGELFF. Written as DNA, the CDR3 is TGCAGTGCTAGTCATTTAACTAGCGGGAGGGCGAACACCGGGGAGCTGTTTTTT.

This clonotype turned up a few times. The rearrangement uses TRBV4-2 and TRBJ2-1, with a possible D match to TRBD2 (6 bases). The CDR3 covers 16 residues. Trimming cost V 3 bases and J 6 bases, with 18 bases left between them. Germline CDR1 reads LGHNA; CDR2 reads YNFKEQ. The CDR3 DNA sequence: TGTGCCAGCAGCCAGGGCGTTGGAGGGCCATTCAATGAGCAGTTCTTC. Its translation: CASSQGVGGPFNEQFF.